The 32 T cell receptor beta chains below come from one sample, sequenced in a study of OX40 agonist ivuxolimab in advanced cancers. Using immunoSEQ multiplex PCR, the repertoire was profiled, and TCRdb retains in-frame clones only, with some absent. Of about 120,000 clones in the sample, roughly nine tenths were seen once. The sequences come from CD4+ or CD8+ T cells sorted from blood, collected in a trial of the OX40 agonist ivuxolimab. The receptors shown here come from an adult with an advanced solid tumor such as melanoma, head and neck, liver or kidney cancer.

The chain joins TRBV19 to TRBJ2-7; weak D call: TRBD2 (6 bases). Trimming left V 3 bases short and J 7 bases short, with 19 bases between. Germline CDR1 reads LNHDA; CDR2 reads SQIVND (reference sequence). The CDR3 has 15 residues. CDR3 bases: TGTGCCAGTAGTATTAGGACGGGCGGACTACGAGAGCAGTACTTC. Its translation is CASSIRTGGLREQYF.

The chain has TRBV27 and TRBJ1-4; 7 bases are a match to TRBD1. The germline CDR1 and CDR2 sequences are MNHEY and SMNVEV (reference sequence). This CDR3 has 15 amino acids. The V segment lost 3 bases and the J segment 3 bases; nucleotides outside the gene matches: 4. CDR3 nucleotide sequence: TGTGCCAGCAGTTTCTCGGGACAGTCTAATGAAAAACTGTTTTTT. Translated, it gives CASSFSGQSNEKLFF.

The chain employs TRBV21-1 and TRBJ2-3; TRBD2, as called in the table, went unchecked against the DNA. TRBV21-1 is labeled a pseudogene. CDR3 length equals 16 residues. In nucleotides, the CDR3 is TGTGCCAGCAGCAACGTTAGGCAGACTAGCACAGATACGCAGTATTTT. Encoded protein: CASSNVRQTSTDTQYF.

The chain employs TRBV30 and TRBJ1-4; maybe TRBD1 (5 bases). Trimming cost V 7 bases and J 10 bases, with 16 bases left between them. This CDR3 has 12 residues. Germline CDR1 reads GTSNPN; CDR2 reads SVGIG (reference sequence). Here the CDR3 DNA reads TGTGCCTTCAGAGGGGTTTACGGAAAACTGTTTTTT. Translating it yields CAFRGVYGKLFF.

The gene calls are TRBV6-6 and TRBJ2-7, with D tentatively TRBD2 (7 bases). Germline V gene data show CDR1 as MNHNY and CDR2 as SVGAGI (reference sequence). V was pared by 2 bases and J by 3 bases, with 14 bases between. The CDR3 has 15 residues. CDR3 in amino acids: CASSYSGKGVYEQYF. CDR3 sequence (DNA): TGTGCCAGCAGTTACAGCGGGAAGGGGGTCTACGAGCAGTACTTC.

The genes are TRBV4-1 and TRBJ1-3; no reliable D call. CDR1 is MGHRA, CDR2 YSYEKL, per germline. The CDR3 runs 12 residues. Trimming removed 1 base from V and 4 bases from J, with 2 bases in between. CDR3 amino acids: CASSQVGNTIYF. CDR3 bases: TGCGCCAGCAGCCAAGTCGGAAACACCATATATTTT.

The DNA for the CDR3 is TGTGCCAGCAGATTAAAGGCAGGAACCTTCCTTAACTATGGCTACACCTTC. This translates into CASRLKAGTFLNYGYTF. V is TRBV27 and J is TRBJ1-2; D is undetermined. Germline assignment: CDR1 MNHEY and CDR2 SMNVEV (reference sequence). With 6 bases removed from V and 1 base from J, the gap between germline ends came to 21 bases. The CDR3 has 17 residues.

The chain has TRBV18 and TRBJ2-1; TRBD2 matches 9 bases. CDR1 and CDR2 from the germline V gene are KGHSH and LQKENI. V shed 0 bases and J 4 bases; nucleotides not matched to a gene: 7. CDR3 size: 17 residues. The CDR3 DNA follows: TGTGCCAGCTCACCACCTAGCGGGGGCCCTATATACAATGAGCAGTTCTTC. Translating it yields CASSPPSGGPIYNEQFF.

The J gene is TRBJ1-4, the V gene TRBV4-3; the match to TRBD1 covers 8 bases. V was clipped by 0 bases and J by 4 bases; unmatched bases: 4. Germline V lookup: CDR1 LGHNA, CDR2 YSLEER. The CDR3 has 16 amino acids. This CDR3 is CASSQEFGQGNEKLFF. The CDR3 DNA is TGCGCCAGCAGCCAAGAATTCGGACAGGGTAATGAAAAACTGTTTTTT.

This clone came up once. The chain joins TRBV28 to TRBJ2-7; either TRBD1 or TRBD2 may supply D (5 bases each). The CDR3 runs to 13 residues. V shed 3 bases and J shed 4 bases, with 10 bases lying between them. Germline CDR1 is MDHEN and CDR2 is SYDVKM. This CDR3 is CASSLGVKYEQYF. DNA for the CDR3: TGTGCCAGCAGTTTGGGGGTTAAGTACGAGCAGTACTTC.

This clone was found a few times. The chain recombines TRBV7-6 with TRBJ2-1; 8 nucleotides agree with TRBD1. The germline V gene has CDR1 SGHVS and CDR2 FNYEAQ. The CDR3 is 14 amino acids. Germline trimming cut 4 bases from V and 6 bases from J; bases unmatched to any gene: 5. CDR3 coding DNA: TGTGCCAGCAGCTCGGACAGGGTGGGCAATGAGCAGTTCTTC. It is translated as CASSSDRVGNEQFF.

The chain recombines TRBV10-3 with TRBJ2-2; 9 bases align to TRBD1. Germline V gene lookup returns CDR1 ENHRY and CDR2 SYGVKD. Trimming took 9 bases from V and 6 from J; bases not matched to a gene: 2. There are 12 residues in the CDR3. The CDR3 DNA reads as TGTGCCATGGACAGGGGCTCCGGGGAGCTGTTTTTT. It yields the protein CAMDRGSGELFF.

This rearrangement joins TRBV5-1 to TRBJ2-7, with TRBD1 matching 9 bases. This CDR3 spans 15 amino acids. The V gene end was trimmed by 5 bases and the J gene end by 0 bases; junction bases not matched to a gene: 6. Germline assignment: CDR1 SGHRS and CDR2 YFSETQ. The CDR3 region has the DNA TGCGCCAGCAGGGACGACAGGGGGAACTCCTACGAGCAGTACTTC. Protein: CASRDDRGNSYEQYF.

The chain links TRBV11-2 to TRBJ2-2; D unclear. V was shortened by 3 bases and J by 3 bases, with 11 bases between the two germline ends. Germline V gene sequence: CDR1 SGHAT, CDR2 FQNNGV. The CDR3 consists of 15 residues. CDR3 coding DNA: TGTGCCAGCAGCTTTGTTTACAGCGACACCGGGGAGCTGTTTTTT. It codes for CASSFVYSDTGELFF.

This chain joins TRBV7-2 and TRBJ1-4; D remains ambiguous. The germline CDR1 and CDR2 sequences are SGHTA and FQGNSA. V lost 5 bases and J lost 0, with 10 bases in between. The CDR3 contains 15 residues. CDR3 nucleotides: TGTGCCAGCAGCGCCGCCTCTTCAACTAATGAAAAACTGTTTTTT. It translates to CASSAASSTNEKLFF.

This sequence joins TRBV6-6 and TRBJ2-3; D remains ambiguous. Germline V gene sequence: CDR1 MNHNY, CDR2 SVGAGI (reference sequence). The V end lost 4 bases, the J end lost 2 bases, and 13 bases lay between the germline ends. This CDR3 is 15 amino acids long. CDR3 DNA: TGTGCCAGCAGTTCCCCAAGGAGTTCCACAGATACGCAGTATTTT. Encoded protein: CASSSPRSSTDTQYF.

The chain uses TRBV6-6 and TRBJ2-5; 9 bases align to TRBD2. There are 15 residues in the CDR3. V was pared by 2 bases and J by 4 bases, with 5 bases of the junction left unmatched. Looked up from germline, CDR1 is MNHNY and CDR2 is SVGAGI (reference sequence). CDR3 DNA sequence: TGTGCCAGCAGTTACCAGCGGGGGGCGGGAGAGACCCAGTACTTC. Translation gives CASSYQRGAGETQYF.

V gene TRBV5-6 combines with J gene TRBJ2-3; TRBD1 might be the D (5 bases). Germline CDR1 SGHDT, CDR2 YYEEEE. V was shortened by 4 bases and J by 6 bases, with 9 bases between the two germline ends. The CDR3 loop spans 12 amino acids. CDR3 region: CASSRRQDTQYF. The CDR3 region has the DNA TGTGCCAGCAGCCGAAGACAGGATACGCAGTATTTT.

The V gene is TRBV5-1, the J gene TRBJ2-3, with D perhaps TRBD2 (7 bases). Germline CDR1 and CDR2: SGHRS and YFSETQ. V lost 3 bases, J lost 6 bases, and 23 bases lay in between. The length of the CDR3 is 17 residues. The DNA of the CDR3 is TGCGCCAGCAGCTCCTTCTCTGGCGGGGGCGCCGCGGATACGCAGTATTTT. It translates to CASSSFSGGGAADTQYF.

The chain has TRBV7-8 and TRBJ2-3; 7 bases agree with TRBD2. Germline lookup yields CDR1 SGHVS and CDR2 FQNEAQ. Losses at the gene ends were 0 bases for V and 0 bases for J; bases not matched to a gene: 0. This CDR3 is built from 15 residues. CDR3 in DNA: TGTGCCAGCAGCTTAGCGGGGGGGAGCACAGATACGCAGTATTTT. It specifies CASSLAGGSTDTQYF.

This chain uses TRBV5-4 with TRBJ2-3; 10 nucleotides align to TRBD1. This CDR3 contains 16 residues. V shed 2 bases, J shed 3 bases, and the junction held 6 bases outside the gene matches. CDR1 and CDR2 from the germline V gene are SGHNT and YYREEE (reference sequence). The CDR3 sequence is CASSLPGQGRTDTQYF. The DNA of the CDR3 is TGTGCCAGCAGCTTACCGGGACAGGGGAGGACAGATACGCAGTATTTT.

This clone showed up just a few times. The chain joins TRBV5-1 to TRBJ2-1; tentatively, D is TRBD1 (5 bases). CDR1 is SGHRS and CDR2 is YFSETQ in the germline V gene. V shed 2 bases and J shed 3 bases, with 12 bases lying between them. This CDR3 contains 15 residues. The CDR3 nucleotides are TGCGCCAGCAGCTTAGGGGCCCAGGACTACAATGAGCAGTTCTTC. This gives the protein CASSLGAQDYNEQFF.

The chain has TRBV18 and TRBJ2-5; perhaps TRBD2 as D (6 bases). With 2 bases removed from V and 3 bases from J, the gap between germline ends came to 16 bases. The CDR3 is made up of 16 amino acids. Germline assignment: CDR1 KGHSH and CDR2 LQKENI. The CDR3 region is CASSPAPPGGKETQYF. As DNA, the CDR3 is TGTGCCAGCTCACCAGCCCCTCCTGGGGGGAAAGAGACCCAGTACTTC.

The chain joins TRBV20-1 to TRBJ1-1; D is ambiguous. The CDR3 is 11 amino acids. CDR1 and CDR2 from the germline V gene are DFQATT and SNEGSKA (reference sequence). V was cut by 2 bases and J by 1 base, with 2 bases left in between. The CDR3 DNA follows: TGCAGTGCTAGACAGAACACTGAAGCTTTCTTT. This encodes CSARQNTEAFF.

The CDR3 reads CASSARAGGAHTGELFF. The DNA of the CDR3 is TGTGCCAGCAGCGCCCGAGCAGGGGGCGCACACACCGGGGAGCTGTTTTTT. This chain links TRBV11-2 with TRBJ2-2, with 8 nucleotides matching TRBD1. Germline V gene data show CDR1 as SGHAT and CDR2 as FQNNGV. J lost 3 bases, V lost 5 bases, and 11 bases had no gene match. This CDR3 is built from 17 residues.

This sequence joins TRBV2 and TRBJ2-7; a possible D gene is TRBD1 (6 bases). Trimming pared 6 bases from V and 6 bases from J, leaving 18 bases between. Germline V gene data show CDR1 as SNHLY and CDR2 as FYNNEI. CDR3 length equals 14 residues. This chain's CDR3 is CASSGTPPLSEQYF. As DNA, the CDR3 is TGTGCCAGCAGCGGGACACCCCCTCTAAGCGAGCAGTACTTC.

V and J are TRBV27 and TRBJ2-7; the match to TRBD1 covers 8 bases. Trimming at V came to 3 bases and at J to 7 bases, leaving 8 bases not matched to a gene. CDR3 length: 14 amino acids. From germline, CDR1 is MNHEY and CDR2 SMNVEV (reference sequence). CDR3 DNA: TGTGCCAGCAGTTTTCACGACAGGGGTAGGGAGCAGTACTTC. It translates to CASSFHDRGREQYF.

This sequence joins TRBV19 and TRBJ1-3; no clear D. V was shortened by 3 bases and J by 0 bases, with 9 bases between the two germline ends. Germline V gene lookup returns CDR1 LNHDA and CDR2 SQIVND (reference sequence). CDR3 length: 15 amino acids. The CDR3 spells CASSIWANSGNTIYF. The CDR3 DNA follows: TGTGCCAGTAGTATCTGGGCCAACTCTGGAAACACCATATATTTT.

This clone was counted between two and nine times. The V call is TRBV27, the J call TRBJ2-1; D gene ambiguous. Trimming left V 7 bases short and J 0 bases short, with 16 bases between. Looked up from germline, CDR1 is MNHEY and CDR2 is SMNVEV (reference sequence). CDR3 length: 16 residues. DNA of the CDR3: TGTGCCAGCATGTTCGGGTGGGGAAGCTCCTACAATGAGCAGTTCTTC. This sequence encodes CASMFGWGSSYNEQFF.

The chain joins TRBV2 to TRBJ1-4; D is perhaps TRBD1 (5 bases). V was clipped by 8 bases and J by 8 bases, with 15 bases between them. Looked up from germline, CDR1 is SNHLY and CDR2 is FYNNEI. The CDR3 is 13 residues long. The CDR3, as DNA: TGTGCCAGCGGGGCGAGGGCGGGAGAAAAACTGTTTTTT. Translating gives CASGARAGEKLFF.

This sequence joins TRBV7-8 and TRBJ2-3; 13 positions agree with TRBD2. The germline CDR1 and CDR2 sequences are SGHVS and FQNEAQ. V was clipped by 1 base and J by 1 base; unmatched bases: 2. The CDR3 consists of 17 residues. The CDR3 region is CASSLVLAGGGTDTQYF. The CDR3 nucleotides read TGTGCCAGCAGCTTAGTACTAGCGGGGGGGGGCACAGATACGCAGTATTTT. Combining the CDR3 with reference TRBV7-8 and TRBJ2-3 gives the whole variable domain GAGVSQSPRYKVAKRGQDVALRCDPISGHVSLFWYQQALGQGPEFLTYFQNEAQLDKSGLPSDRFFAERPEGSVSTLKIQRTQQEDSAVYLCASSLVLAGGGTDTQYFGPGTRLTVL.

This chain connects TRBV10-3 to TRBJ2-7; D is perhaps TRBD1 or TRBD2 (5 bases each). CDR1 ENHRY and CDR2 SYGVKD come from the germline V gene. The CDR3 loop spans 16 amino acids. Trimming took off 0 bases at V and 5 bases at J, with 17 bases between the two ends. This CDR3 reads CAISESIGAPQNEQYF. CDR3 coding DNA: TGTGCCATCAGTGAGTCGATCGGGGCCCCCCAGAACGAGCAGTACTTC.